Below are 29 T cell receptor beta chains sequenced from a single sample in a study of beta chain features in type 1 diabetes. The whole isolated RNA underwent reverse transcription, so sequencing captured expressed TCRB transcripts. The protocol was immunoSEQ multiplex PCR, while the TCRdb copy is restricted to in-frame clones and leaves out a portion. The data contain 350,000 to 450,000 clones, roughly 15% of them singletons. The specimen sequenced was naive CD4+ T cells from blood. The source of these receptors is a woman younger than 30 in good health.

This chain uses TRBV11-2 with TRBJ2-5, with D possibly matching TRBD1 (5 bases). Looked up from germline, CDR1 is SGHAT and CDR2 is FQNNGV. This CDR3 is built from 14 residues. The V gene lost 1 base and the J gene lost 2 bases, with 8 bases spanning the gap. The CDR3 bases are TGTGCCAGCAGCTTAGCGGACACTCAAGAGACCCAGTACTTC. It encodes CASSLADTQETQYF.

The rearrangement links TRBV14 to TRBJ1-1, with 7 bases that match TRBD1. Germline V lookup: CDR1 SGHDN, CDR2 FVKESK. This CDR3 has 15 residues. Unmatched junction bases numbered 4, after V lost 3 bases and J lost 0 bases. The CDR3 sequence is CASSHIDRVNTEAFF. Written as DNA, the CDR3 is TGTGCCAGCAGCCATATAGACAGGGTGAACACTGAAGCTTTCTTT.

This clone was counted between two and nine times. The J gene is TRBJ1-5, the V gene TRBV7-9; D ambiguous. Germline values: CDR1 SEHNR, CDR2 FQNEAQ (reference sequence). The CDR3 sequence is 14 residues long. V was cut by 5 bases and J by 4 bases, with 12 bases left in between. CDR3 DNA: TGTGCCAGCAGCCCGGCAGGCGAAAATCAGCCCCAGCATTTT. Its translation: CASSPAGENQPQHF.

The genes are TRBV19 and TRBJ2-7; a possible D gene is TRBD1 (5 bases). This CDR3 region has 13 residues. Germline V gene lookup returns CDR1 LNHDA and CDR2 SQIVND (reference sequence). V lost 10 bases and J lost 5, with 18 bases in between. CDR3 loop: CATRQRGTDEQYF. The CDR3 DNA reads TGTGCCACACGACAGCGTGGTACCGACGAGCAGTACTTC.

The chain couples TRBV12-5 to TRBJ2-2, with D unresolved. Germline values: CDR1 LGHNT, CDR2 FRNRAP. V dropped 6 bases and J dropped 4 bases, with 3 bases sitting between them. This CDR3 is built from 11 residues. CDR3: CASGFTGELFF. CDR3 sequence (DNA): TGTGCTAGTGGCTTCACCGGGGAGCTGTTTTTT.

The J gene is TRBJ1-2, the V gene TRBV14, with D unresolved. Deletions cut 0 bases from V and 3 bases from J, with 8 bases between. Germline V lookup: CDR1 SGHDN, CDR2 FVKESK. This CDR3 contains 14 residues. The CDR3 spells CASSQDSVDYGYTF. The CDR3 DNA sequence: TGTGCCAGCAGCCAAGATTCAGTCGACTATGGCTACACCTTC.

The sample holds a few counts of this clone. The chain couples TRBV20-1 to TRBJ2-1, with TRBD2 matching over 7 bases. Germline V gene sequence: CDR1 DFQATT, CDR2 SNEGSKA (reference sequence). The CDR3 length is 11 residues. Trimming removed 3 bases from V and 8 bases from J; junction bases left unmatched: 1. CDR3 sequence reads: CSARGGYEQFF. As DNA, the CDR3 is TGCAGTGCTAGGGGGGGGTATGAGCAGTTCTTC.

V gene TRBV28 combines with J gene TRBJ1-1, with D possibly matching TRBD1 (5 bases). The ends were cut back, 7 bases at V and 8 bases at J, with 14 bases in the middle. CDR3 length: 12 amino acids. CDR1 MDHEN and CDR2 SYDVKM come from the germline V gene. CDR3 sequence (DNA): TGTGCCAGCACCCCAGAACAGGCCGAAGCTTTCTTT. It specifies CASTPEQAEAFF.

This clone was seen a few times. This chain connects TRBV4-2 to TRBJ2-1; 10 nucleotides align to TRBD2. Per germline, CDR1 LGHNA and CDR2 YNFKEQ. V lost 0 bases, J lost 9 bases, and 5 bases stayed unmatched. This CDR3 is built from 15 residues. The CDR3 spells CASSQDLASGSEQFF. The CDR3 nucleotides are TGTGCCAGCAGCCAAGATCTCGCTAGCGGGAGTGAGCAGTTCTTC.

This clone was picked up a small number of times. CDR3 protein: CASSQEETSGNNEQFF. The CDR3 DNA reads as TGTGCCAGCAGCCAAGAAGAGACTAGCGGGAACAATGAGCAGTTCTTC. This sequence joins TRBV4-2 and TRBJ2-1; 11 nucleotides match TRBD2. The CDR3 runs 16 residues. Germline-derived CDR1 and CDR2 are LGHNA and YNFKEQ. V dropped 0 bases and J dropped 5; count of bases not matched to a gene: 3.

The rearrangement links TRBV5-4 to TRBJ2-1; the match to TRBD1 covers 8 bases. J gave up 4 bases and V 6 bases, and 6 bases lay outside the gene matches. This CDR3 comprises 14 residues. Germline loops: CDR1 SGHNT, CDR2 YYREEE (reference sequence). CDR3 amino acids: CASTLTGVYNEQFF. In DNA form, the CDR3 reads TGTGCCAGCACCCTGACAGGGGTGTACAATGAGCAGTTCTTC.

This clone turned up a few times. This rearrangement joins TRBV5-6 to TRBJ2-5; no clear D gene. Germline V gene data show CDR1 as SGHDT and CDR2 as YYEEEE. Trimming shortened V by 0 bases and J by 2 bases, and 8 bases separated the two germline ends. The CDR3 totals 14 residues. The CDR3 sequence: CASSLELSQETQYF. CDR3 bases: TGTGCCAGCAGCTTGGAACTTTCTCAAGAGACCCAGTACTTC.

This clone was seen a few times. The chain links TRBV29-1 to TRBJ2-1; 11 nucleotides line up with TRBD2. The CDR3 totals 15 residues. The germline CDR1 and CDR2 sequences are SQVTM and ANQGSEA. The J segment lost 2 bases and the V segment lost 7 bases, leaving 7 bases of the junction unmatched. CDR3 in DNA: TGCAGCGCCTCGGTAGCGGGAGGGCCCTACAATGAGCAGTTCTTC. This encodes CSASVAGGPYNEQFF.

This chain links TRBV28 with TRBJ2-7; the match to TRBD1 covers 9 bases. Germline-derived CDR1 and CDR2 are MDHEN and SYDVKM. This CDR3 is 13 amino acids long. V shed 3 bases and J 6 bases; nucleotides not matched to a gene: 3. The CDR3 is CASSLSTGGEQYF. The CDR3 DNA is TGTGCCAGCAGTTTGTCGACAGGGGGCGAGCAGTACTTC.

This chain connects TRBV27 to TRBJ1-5, with 8 bases that match TRBD1. Germline CDR1 MNHEY, CDR2 SMNVEV (reference sequence). The CDR3 is made up of 15 amino acids. J was trimmed by 6 bases and V by 0 bases; bases with no gene match: 4. CDR3 amino acids: CASSLSTGASQPQHF. DNA for the CDR3: TGTGCCAGCAGTTTATCGACAGGGGCCTCTCAGCCCCAGCATTTT.

The rearrangement joins TRBV4-1 to TRBJ1-5, with no clear D. V dropped 4 bases and J dropped 4 bases, with 17 bases sitting between them. Germline CDR1 and CDR2: MGHRA and YSYEKL. The CDR3 has 16 amino acids. The CDR3 DNA reads TGCGCCAGCAGCCTTCCCACTACGACGGGAAATCAGCCCCAGCATTTT. This codes for CASSLPTTTGNQPQHF.

The rearrangement joins TRBV4-2 to TRBJ2-1; 11 positions agree with TRBD2. The ends lost 0 bases at V and 8 bases at J; junction bases unmatched: 6. The V gene's germline CDR1 is LGHNA and CDR2 YNFKEQ. There are 16 residues in the CDR3. The CDR3 sequence: CASSQDRLAGPHEQFF. The CDR3 nucleotides are TGTGCCAGCAGCCAAGATCGACTAGCGGGGCCACATGAGCAGTTCTTC.

This clone was detected a few times. The V and J genes are TRBV15 and TRBJ2-5; D gene unclear. The V and J ends lost 2 bases and 3 bases respectively, with 7 bases between them. CDR3 size: 13 residues. CDR1 and CDR2 (germline): LNHNV, YYDKDF (reference sequence). CDR3 nucleotides: TGTGCCACCAGCAGAAGTCGGGAAGAGACCCAGTACTTC. Amino acid sequence: CATSRSREETQYF.

This chain connects TRBV14 to TRBJ1-1; a weak D match, TRBD1 (5 bases). Germline CDR1 reads SGHDN; CDR2 reads FVKESK. The ends were cut back, 4 bases at V and 9 bases at J, with 15 bases in the middle. The CDR3 is 13 residues long. The CDR3 sequence is CASSLVGQGKAFF. CDR3 nucleotide sequence: TGTGCCAGCAGCCTGGTCGGGCAGGGAAAAGCTTTCTTT.

The table lists this clone with a few counts. The V call is TRBV30, the J call TRBJ2-7; TRBD1 might be the D (6 bases). V was cut by 0 bases and J by 6 bases, with 15 bases left in between. The CDR3 is made up of 14 amino acids. In germline, CDR1 is GTSNPN, CDR2 SVGIG (reference sequence). The CDR3 loop is CAWSVQGVRSEQYF. The CDR3 DNA is TGTGCCTGGAGTGTACAGGGCGTCCGATCCGAGCAGTACTTC.

V and J are TRBV27 and TRBJ1-2; 8 bases fit TRBD1. The ends lost 5 bases at V and 4 bases at J; junction bases unmatched: 9. Germline assignment: CDR1 MNHEY and CDR2 SMNVEV (reference sequence). The CDR3 runs 15 residues. This CDR3 reads CASSTWTGSSYGYTF. For the CDR3, the DNA is TGTGCCAGCAGTACTTGGACAGGGTCCTCCTATGGCTACACCTTC.

There are a few counts of this clone. The chain couples TRBV4-3 to TRBJ2-3; D gene ambiguous. From germline, CDR1 is LGHNA and CDR2 YSLEER. V dropped 3 bases and J dropped 3 bases, with 22 bases sitting between them. This CDR3 has 18 residues. The CDR3 DNA is TGCGCCAGCAGCCATTTACTTCACCCTTTTGAGAGGACAGATACGCAGTATTTT. The encoded protein is CASSHLLHPFERTDTQYF.

The chain is built from TRBV28 and TRBJ1-1; no clear D. The CDR3 runs 12 residues. CDR1 is MDHEN and CDR2 is SYDVKM in the germline V gene. Trimming removed 5 bases at V and 6 bases at J, with 10 bases between. CDR3 sequence: CASSLSGSEAFF. The DNA for the CDR3 is TGTGCCAGCAGTCTCAGTGGCTCTGAAGCTTTCTTT.

The V gene is TRBV7-2, the J gene TRBJ2-7; TRBD2 might be the D (6 bases). This CDR3 contains 13 residues. Germline loops: CDR1 SGHTA, CDR2 FQGNSA. V was shortened by 6 bases and J by 3 bases, with 12 bases between the two germline ends. The CDR3 region is CASRFPGSYEQYF. The CDR3 DNA reads as TGTGCCAGCAGGTTTCCCGGGAGCTACGAGCAGTACTTC.

This clone was observed a few times. This chain joins TRBV25-1 and TRBJ2-7; 8 bases are a match to TRBD1. This CDR3 is built from 15 residues. Germline-derived CDR1 and CDR2 are MGHDK and SYGVNS. Germline trimming cut 2 bases from V and 4 bases from J; bases unmatched to any gene: 7. CDR3 in DNA: TGTGCCAGCAGTGAACCCGGACAGGGTCCATACGAGCAGTACTTC. Translated: CASSEPGQGPYEQYF.

The table lists this clone with a few counts. This chain links TRBV5-4 with TRBJ2-5; 9 bases are shared with TRBD1. Trimming at V came to 4 bases and at J to 5 bases, leaving 9 bases not matched to a gene. Looked up from germline, CDR1 is SGHNT and CDR2 is YYREEE (reference sequence). This CDR3 comprises 15 residues. CDR3 in amino acids: CASSKPDRGGETQYF. The CDR3 DNA reads as TGTGCCAGCAGCAAACCCGACAGGGGGGGCGAGACCCAGTACTTC.

The rearrangement uses TRBV7-9 and TRBJ2-1, with 16 bases aligning to TRBD2. With V trimmed by 4 bases and J by 7 bases, 4 bases remained unmatched. Germline values: CDR1 SEHNR, CDR2 FQNEAQ (reference sequence). The CDR3 spans 16 residues. The CDR3 DNA follows: TGTGCCAGCAGCTCCGGGACTAGCGGGAGGGGTAATGAGCAGTTCTTC. It specifies CASSSGTSGRGNEQFF.

This clone was seen a few times. V usage is TRBV5-4 and J usage is TRBJ1-1; D might be TRBD1 (6 bases). V lost 4 bases and J lost 5, with 15 bases in between. Germline CDR1 SGHNT, CDR2 YYREEE (reference sequence). This CDR3 is built from 14 residues. CDR3 nucleotides: TGTGCCAGCAGCAACCCCGCGAGGGGGACTGAAGCTTTCTTT. Protein product: CASSNPARGTEAFF.

The chain recombines TRBV29-1 with TRBJ2-3, with 8 bases aligning to TRBD2. V trimming: 7 bases; J trimming: 2 bases; junction bases outside the gene matches: 2. The CDR3 loop spans 12 amino acids. Germline V gene lookup returns CDR1 SQVTM and CDR2 ANQGSEA. DNA of the CDR3: TGCAGCGGGGGACTAGTCACAGATACGCAGTATTTT. Translating gives CSGGLVTDTQYF.